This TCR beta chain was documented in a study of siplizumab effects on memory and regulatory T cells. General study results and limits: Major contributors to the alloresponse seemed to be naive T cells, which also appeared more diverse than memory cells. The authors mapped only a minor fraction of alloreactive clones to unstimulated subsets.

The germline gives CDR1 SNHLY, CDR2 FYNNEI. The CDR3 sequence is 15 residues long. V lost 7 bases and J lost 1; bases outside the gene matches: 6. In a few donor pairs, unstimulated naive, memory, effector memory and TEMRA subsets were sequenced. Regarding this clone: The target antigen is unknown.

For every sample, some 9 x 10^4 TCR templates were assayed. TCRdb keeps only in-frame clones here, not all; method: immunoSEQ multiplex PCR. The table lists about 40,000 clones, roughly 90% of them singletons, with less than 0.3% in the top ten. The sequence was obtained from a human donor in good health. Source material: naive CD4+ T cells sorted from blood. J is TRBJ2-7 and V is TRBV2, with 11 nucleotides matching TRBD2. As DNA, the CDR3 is TGTGCCAGCAACCTAGCGGGAGGCGGATCCTACGAGCAGTACTTC. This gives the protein CASNLAGGGSYEQYF.